Following are 10 T cell receptor beta chains from one sample sequenced in a study of neurological immune-mediated disorders. One entry per CDR3 protein results from TCRdb running MiXCR on the 5' RACE reads. The table has tens of thousands of distinct CDR3 sequences, around 4% seen once; the top ten hold around 1.5%. Sequenced material: PBMCs. The origin of the receptors is a young man with multiple sclerosis.

This clonotype was observed at least ten times. The chain couples TRBV7-8 to TRBJ2-2; D is uncertain. The germline CDR1 and CDR2 sequences are SGHVS and FQNEAQ. CDR3 length: 15 residues. The germline V and J ends were trimmed by 1 base and 2 bases, with 8 bases remaining between them. Here the CDR3 reads CASSLVRPNTGELFF. Here the CDR3 DNA reads TGTGCCAGCAGCTTAGTACGGCCAAACACCGGGGAGCTGTTTTTT.

This clonotype was observed many times. The rearrangement uses TRBV29-1 and TRBJ2-5; D perhaps matches TRBD2 (6 bases). Germline assignment: CDR1 SQVTM and CDR2 ANQGSEA. The CDR3 contains 12 residues. Trimming took off 6 bases at V and 5 bases at J, with 13 bases between the two ends. CDR3 sequence reads: CSVGTLGETQYF. CDR3 DNA sequence: TGCAGCGTCGGGACTTTGGGGGAGACCCAGTACTTC.

This clonotype came up once. This chain connects TRBV5-1 to TRBJ2-1; D possibly corresponds to TRBD2 (5 bases). The CDR3 extends over 15 amino acids. CDR1 is SGHRS and CDR2 is YFSETQ in the germline V gene. Trimming removed 4 bases from V and 2 bases from J, with 13 bases in between. The CDR3 DNA reads TGCGCCAGCAGCGTGAGGGCTGAAACCTACAATGAGCAGTTCTTC. This translates into CASSVRAETYNEQFF.

This clonotype appeared many times. The J gene is TRBJ2-3, the V gene TRBV5-1, with 11 bases fitting TRBD2. Germline V gene sequence: CDR1 SGHRS, CDR2 YFSETQ. There are 16 residues in the CDR3. Trimming removed 5 bases from V and 0 bases from J; junction bases left unmatched: 5. CDR3 region: CASRGLAETSTDTQYF. DNA for the CDR3: TGCGCCAGCAGGGGACTAGCGGAAACTAGCACAGATACGCAGTATTTT.

There are many counts of this clonotype. The V call is TRBV6-6, the J call TRBJ1-4; 8 bases fit TRBD1. The junction had 10 bases not matched to a gene; V was cut back by 7 bases and J by 0 bases. The CDR3 runs to 17 residues. The V gene's germline CDR1 is MNHNY and CDR2 SVGAGI (reference sequence). The chain's CDR3 is CASTGRGRGATNEKLFF. The CDR3 bases are TGTGCCAGCACGGGCAGGGGGCGCGGCGCAACTAATGAAAAACTGTTTTTT.

This clonotype occurred many times. This chain uses TRBV12-3 or TRBV12-4 with TRBJ2-3; D not resolved. The CDR3 is made up of 12 amino acids. The V and J ends lost 7 bases and 0 bases respectively, with 5 bases between them. The CDR3, as DNA: TGTGCCAGCAACCCTAGCACAGATACGCAGTATTTT. Protein product: CASNPSTDTQYF.

This clonotype was recorded many times. This chain's CDR3 is CASSSTGLEQPQHF. The CDR3 DNA reads TGTGCCAGCAGTTCTACAGGGCTTGAGCAGCCCCAGCATTTT. The chain employs TRBV27 and TRBJ1-5, with D tentatively TRBD1 (6 bases). V gave up 4 bases and J gave up 7 bases, with 14 bases separating them. CDR1 is MNHEY, CDR2 SMNVEV, per germline (reference sequence). CDR3 length equals 14 residues.

This clonotype was seen many times. The gene calls are TRBV20-1 and TRBJ2-3, with D perhaps TRBD1 or TRBD2 (6 bases each). CDR1 DFQATT and CDR2 SNEGSKA come from the germline V gene (reference sequence). V was clipped by 6 bases and J by 4 bases, with 17 bases between them. The CDR3 length is 14 residues. The CDR3 DNA reads TGCAGTGCCCTAGGGGGGACAACTGCAGATACGCAGTATTTT. This translates into CSALGGTTADTQYF.

This clonotype is categorized as medium-sized. The chain uses TRBV5-1 and TRBJ2-3; either TRBD1 or TRBD2 may supply D (5 bases each). Germline V CDR1 and CDR2: SGHRS, YFSETQ. The CDR3 is 13 residues long. The V gene lost 0 bases and the J gene lost 3 bases, with 5 bases spanning the gap. CDR3 amino acids: CASSLGGTDTQYF. CDR3 in DNA: TGCGCCAGCAGCTTGGGGGGGACAGATACGCAGTATTTT.

This clonotype was found many times. The V call is TRBV5-1, the J call TRBJ2-5, with 9 bases fitting TRBD2. CDR3 length equals 14 residues. The V gene's germline CDR1 is SGHRS and CDR2 YFSETQ. V lost 1 base and J lost 4; bases outside the gene matches: 2. In DNA, the CDR3 is TGCGCCAGCAGCTTGCGGACTAGCGTAGAGACCCAGTACTTC. Protein product: CASSLRTSVETQYF.